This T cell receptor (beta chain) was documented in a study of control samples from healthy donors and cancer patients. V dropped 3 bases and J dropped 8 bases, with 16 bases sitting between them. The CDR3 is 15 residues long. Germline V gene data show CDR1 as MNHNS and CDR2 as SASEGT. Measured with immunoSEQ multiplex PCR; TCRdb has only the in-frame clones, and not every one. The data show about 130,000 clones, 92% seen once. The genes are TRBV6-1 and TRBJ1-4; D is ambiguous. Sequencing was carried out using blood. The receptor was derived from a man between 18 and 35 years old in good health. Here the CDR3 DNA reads TGTGCCAGCAGTGATGTGGGAGCGGGATGGGAAAAACTGTTTTTT. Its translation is CASSDVGAGWEKLFF.